This T cell receptor beta chain was obtained from a study of blood T cell repertoires in COVID-19. Study details: From the United States, Italy and Spain came samples of acute and convalescent COVID-19. PBMCs, B-cell-depleted T cells, or T cells were the source of the cDNA or gDNA that made up the material.

Remarks on this clone: Other DNA sequences in the same sample also yield this CDR3.

In the original analysis: Nucleated cell number was recorded as an estimate derived from reference gene primer amplification. Data came from immunoSEQ multiplex PCR; TCRdb stores just in-frame clones and leaves some out. V, J and clone size are those of that table, while D and trimming were read from the DNA. The sample consists of about 200,000 clones, around 85% of them appearing once. This TCR was recovered from a man between 60 and 75 years old with acute or convalescent COVID-19. Source material: peripheral blood.

CDR3 DNA: TGTGCCAGCAGCCAAGGGGCTTCCTACGAGCAGTACTTC. Translating gives CASSQGASYEQYF. This rearrangement joins TRBV3-1 (or the pseudogene TRBV3-2) to TRBJ2-7; D unresolved. Germline V gene sequence: CDR1 LGHDT, CDR2 YNNKEL (reference sequence). The CDR3 length is 13 residues. V lost 1 base and J lost 1, with 5 bases in between.